The clone carrying this T cell receptor beta chain was recorded many times. Its antigen is not identified. This entry is derived from a study of CD8 T cells in ankylosing spondylitis. A quantitative 5'-RACE method, one with molecular barcodes, was used to make TCR beta libraries. TCRdb independently ran MiXCR on the 5' RACE reads; one entry per CDR3 protein. The data contain about 840,000 distinct CDR3 sequences, approximately 12% of them singletons. Study results and limitations: About 8 highly homologous variants made up a TCR beta motif, and this motif appeared characteristic of ankylosing spondylitis blood. Previous work reported some of these motif variants in the synovial fluid and blood of reactive arthritis.

The CDR3 consists of 15 residues. V lost 4 bases, J lost 6 bases, and 13 bases lay in between. Germline CDR1 and CDR2: SGHTA and FQGNSA. Material: blood, either unsorted or a sorted T cell fraction (not recorded which). The V call is TRBV7-2, the J call TRBJ1-6; D gene unclear. This TCR was sampled from a male donor with ankylosing spondylitis. CDR3: CASSSFSGINSPLHF. For the CDR3, the DNA is TGTGCCAGCAGCTCATTTTCAGGAATTAATTCACCCCTCCACTTT. Drawing the rest from reference TRBV7-2 and TRBJ1-6, the complete variable domain is GAGVSQSPSNKVTEKGKDVELRCDPISGHTALYWYRQSLGQGLEFLIYFQGNSAPDKSGLPSDRFSAERTGGSVSTLTIQRTQQEDSAVYLCASSSFSGINSPLHFGNGTRLTVT.